This TCR beta chain emerged from a study of blood T cells in healthy people across ages. Study at large: Capturing about one barcoded beta molecule per two T cells was achieved by template switching.

Comments on this clonotype: Antigen unknown. The junction and the germline gene differ at one end; a read error may be behind it.

The use of a sample-barcoded 5' primer and a J-beta primer mix characterized a second PCR of roughly 6 to 11 cycles. Template switching added a 12-random-nucleotide identifier to every cDNA molecule. Using its own MiXCR run on the 5' RACE reads, TCRdb lists one record per CDR3 protein. The repertoire holds about 1.4 million distinct CDR3 sequences, with approximately 59% as singletons. Regarding the study as a whole: More naive CD4+ cells and higher diversity marked long-lived donors relative to aged donors.

CDR1 is SQVTM, CDR2 ANQGSEA, per germline. The CDR3 is made up of 14 amino acids. The V gene is TRBV29-1, the J gene TRBJ2-3; D not resolved. The sample was blood. The receptor was derived from a man aged 18-30 years in good health. The chain's CDR3 is CSVQDVPFRDTQYF. Here the CDR3 DNA reads TGCAGCGTTCAAGACGTCCCCTTTAGGGATACGCAGTATTTT.